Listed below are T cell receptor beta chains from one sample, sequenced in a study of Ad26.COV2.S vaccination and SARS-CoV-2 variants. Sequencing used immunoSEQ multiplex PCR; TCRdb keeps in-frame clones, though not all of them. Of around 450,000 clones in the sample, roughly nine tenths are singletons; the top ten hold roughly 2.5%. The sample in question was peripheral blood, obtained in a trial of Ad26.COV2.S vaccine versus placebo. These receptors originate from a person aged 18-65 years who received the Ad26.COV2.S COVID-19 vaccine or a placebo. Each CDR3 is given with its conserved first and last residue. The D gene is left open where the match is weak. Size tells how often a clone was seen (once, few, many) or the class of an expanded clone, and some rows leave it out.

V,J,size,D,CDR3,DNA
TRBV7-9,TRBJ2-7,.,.,CASSLGGRLGFLYEQYF,TGTGCCAGCAGCTTAGGGGGCAGGCTAGGATTCCTCTACGAGCAGTACTTC
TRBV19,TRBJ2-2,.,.,CASREWGRPTGELFF,TGTGCCAGTAGGGAGTGGGGGCGGCCCACCGGGGAGCTGTTTTTT
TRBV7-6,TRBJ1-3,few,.,CASSLAQSRSGNTIYF,TGTGCCAGCAGCTTAGCGCAGAGCCGCTCTGGAAACACCATATATTTT
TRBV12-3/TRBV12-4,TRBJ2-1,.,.,CASSHTLGDEQFF,TGTGCCAGCAGCCATACCCTGGGGGATGAGCAGTTCTTC
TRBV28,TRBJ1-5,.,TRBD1,CASSPWDRGNQPQHF,TGTGCCAGCAGTCCTTGGGACAGGGGCAATCAGCCCCAGCATTTT
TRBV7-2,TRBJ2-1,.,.,CASSLAGWDNEQFF,TGTGCCAGCAGCTTAGCGGGGTGGGACAATGAGCAGTTCTTC
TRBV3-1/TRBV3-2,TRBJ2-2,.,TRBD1,CASSRQGSTGELFF,TGTGCCAGCAGCAGACAGGGGAGCACCGGGGAGCTGTTTTTT
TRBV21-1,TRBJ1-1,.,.,CASSKGQGTPEAFF,TGTGCCAGCAGCAAAGGACAGGGGACTCCTGAAGCTTTCTTT
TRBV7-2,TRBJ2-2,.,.,CASSWGRNTGELFF,TGTGCCAGCAGCTGGGGGCGAAACACCGGGGAGCTGTTTTTT
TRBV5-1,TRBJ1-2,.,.,CASSLAGFDGYTF,TGCGCCAGCAGCTTGGCTGGGTTCGATGGCTACACCTTC
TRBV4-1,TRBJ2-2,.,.,CASSPLQGRNTGELFF,TGCGCCAGCAGCCCTCTACAGGGACGGAACACCGGGGAGCTGTTTTTT
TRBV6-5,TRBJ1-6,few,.,CASSPGRLNSPLHF,TGTGCCAGCAGTCCGGGACGGTTGAATTCACCCCTCCACTTT
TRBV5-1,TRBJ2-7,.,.,CASSLRTSSYEQYF,TGCGCCAGCAGCTTGCGGACCAGCTCCTACGAGCAGTACTTC
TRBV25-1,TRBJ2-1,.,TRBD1,CASSESNRGVDEQFF,TGTGCCAGCAGTGAATCAAACAGGGGTGTGGATGAGCAGTTCTTC
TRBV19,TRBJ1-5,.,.,CASSLDSYSNQPQHF,TGTGCCAGTAGTTTAGACAGTTATAGCAATCAGCCCCAGCATTTT
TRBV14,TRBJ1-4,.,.,CASSQDLRTPREKLFF,TGTGCCAGCAGCCAAGATCTTCGAACCCCGAGGGAAAAACTGTTTTTT
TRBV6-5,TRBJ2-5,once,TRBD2,CASERGYQETQYF,TGTGCCAGCGAGCGGGGGTACCAAGAGACCCAGTACTTC
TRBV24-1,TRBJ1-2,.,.,CASSGDYGYTF,TGTGCCTCATCCGGGGACTATGGCTACACCTTC
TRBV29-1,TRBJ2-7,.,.,CSITDGSSYEQYF,TGCAGTATCACAGACGGTAGCTCCTACGAGCAGTACTTC
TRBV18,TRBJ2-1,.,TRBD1,CASSPPQGGYNEQFF,TGTGCCAGCTCACCACCACAGGGGGGCTACAATGAGCAGTTCTTC
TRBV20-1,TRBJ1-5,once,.,CSARGNQPQHF,TGCAGCGCACGGGGAAATCAGCCCCAGCATTTT